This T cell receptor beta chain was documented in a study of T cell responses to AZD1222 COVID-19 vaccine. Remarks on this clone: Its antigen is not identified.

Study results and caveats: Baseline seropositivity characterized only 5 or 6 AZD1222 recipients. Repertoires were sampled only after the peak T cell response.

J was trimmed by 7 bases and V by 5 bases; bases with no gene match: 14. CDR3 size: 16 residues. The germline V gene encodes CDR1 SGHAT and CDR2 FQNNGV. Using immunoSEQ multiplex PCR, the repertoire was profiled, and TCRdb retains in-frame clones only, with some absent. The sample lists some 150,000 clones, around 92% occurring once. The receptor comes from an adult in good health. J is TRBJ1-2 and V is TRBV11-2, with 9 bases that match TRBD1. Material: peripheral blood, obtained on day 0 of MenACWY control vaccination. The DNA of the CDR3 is TGTGCCAGCAGCGAACTCCGGGACAGGGTCGGTGTTGGCTACACCTTC. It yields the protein CASSELRDRVGVGYTF.